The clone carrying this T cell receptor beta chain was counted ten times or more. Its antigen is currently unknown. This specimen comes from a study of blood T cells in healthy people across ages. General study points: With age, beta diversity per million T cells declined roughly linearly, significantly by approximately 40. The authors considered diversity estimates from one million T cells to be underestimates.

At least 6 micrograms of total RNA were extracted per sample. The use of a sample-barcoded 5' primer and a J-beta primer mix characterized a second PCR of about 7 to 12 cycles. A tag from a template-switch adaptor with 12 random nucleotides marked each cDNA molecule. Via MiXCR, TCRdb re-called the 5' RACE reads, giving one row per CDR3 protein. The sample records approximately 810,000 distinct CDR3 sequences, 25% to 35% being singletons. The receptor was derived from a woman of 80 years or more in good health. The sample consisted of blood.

The CDR3 here is CASTYGYNEQFF. The CDR3 nucleotides read TGTGCCAGCACCTACGGCTACAATGAGCAGTTCTTC. The chain combines TRBV5-6 with TRBJ2-1; D is ambiguous. CDR1 is SGHDT and CDR2 is YYEEEE in the germline V gene. V shed 6 bases and J shed 3 bases, with 7 bases lying between them. The CDR3 contains 12 residues.